The 31 T cell receptor beta chains given below trace back to one sample, sequenced in a study of blood T cell repertoires in COVID-19. Repertoires were generated with immunoSEQ multiplex PCR, while TCRdb's copy carries only in-frame clones and drops some. The sample has around 17,000 clones, under 95% seen once. The specimen was peripheral blood. These receptors originate from a man aged 55 to 70 with active COVID-19.

The gene calls are TRBV7-9 and TRBJ1-1, with D maybe TRBD1 (5 bases). Looked up from germline, CDR1 is SEHNR and CDR2 is FQNEAQ (reference sequence). V shed 5 bases and J shed 3 bases, with 16 bases lying between them. The CDR3 consists of 15 residues. CDR3 in amino acids: CASSPWGGGDTEAFF. As DNA, the CDR3 is TGTGCCAGCAGCCCCTGGGGGGGAGGGGACACTGAAGCTTTCTTT.

This clone was detected only once. The rearrangement uses TRBV5-1 and TRBJ1-5, with 10 bases matching TRBD1. V dropped 0 bases and J dropped 6; count of bases not matched to a gene: 3. The CDR3 loop spans 15 amino acids. Germline CDR1 SGHRS, CDR2 YFSETQ. The CDR3 sequence is CASSLAGDRGQPQHF. The CDR3 DNA follows: TGCGCCAGCAGCTTGGCCGGGGACAGGGGTCAGCCCCAGCATTTT.

J is TRBJ1-4 and V is TRBV7-2, with no clear D. The V and J ends lost 3 bases and 8 bases respectively, with 16 bases between them. Germline CDR1 SGHTA, CDR2 FQGNSA. The CDR3 is 15 amino acids. CDR3 coding DNA: TGTGCCAGCAGCTTGGGAGTAGGGTGGGAGGAAAAACTGTTTTTT. Its translation is CASSLGVGWEEKLFF.

The chain is built from TRBV28 and TRBJ2-5; D perhaps matches TRBD1 (6 bases). Per germline, CDR1 MDHEN and CDR2 SYDVKM. V was cut by 2 bases and J by 1 base, with 17 bases left in between. The CDR3 totals 17 residues. The CDR3 DNA follows: TGTGCCAGCAGTTTAGGACAGCCAGGATCATTCCAAGAGACCCAGTACTTC. It encodes CASSLGQPGSFQETQYF.

The chain employs TRBV14 and TRBJ2-2, with TRBD2 as a possible D gene (6 bases). CDR3 length equals 16 residues. Trimming took off 4 bases at V and 6 bases at J, with 18 bases between the two ends. Germline CDR1 SGHDN, CDR2 FVKESK. CDR3 residues: CASSLLDSGGAGELFF. The CDR3 DNA reads as TGTGCCAGCAGCCTTCTTGACAGTGGAGGGGCCGGGGAGCTGTTTTTT.

The CDR3 nucleotides read TGTGCCAGCAGCTCAAGCCAGGGGGTCCATTCACCCCTCCACTTT. Translated: CASSSSQGVHSPLHF. The chain is built from TRBV7-3 and TRBJ1-6, with 7 positions matching TRBD1. Trimming removed 4 bases from V and 8 bases from J; junction bases left unmatched: 8. CDR1 and CDR2 from the germline V gene are SGHTA and FQGTGA. The CDR3 length is 15 residues.

The chain combines TRBV27 with TRBJ2-7; TRBD2 matches 7 bases. Germline CDR1 reads MNHEY; CDR2 reads SMNVEV (reference sequence). This CDR3 is built from 13 residues. V was clipped by 7 bases and J by 3 bases; unmatched bases: 6. The CDR3 here is CASKGRGGYEQYV. In DNA form, the CDR3 reads TGTGCCAGCAAAGGACGCGGGGGCTACGAGCAGTACGTC.

This clone was counted only a few times. This chain links TRBV5-5 with TRBJ2-6, with 8 nucleotides matching TRBD2. CDR1 is SGHKS and CDR2 is YYEKEE in the germline V gene (reference sequence). This CDR3 is built from 20 residues. Germline trimming cut 0 bases from V and 0 bases from J; bases unmatched to any gene: 11. The CDR3 loop reads CASSLARQIAGSSGANVLTF. The DNA of the CDR3 is TGTGCCAGCAGCTTGGCAAGGCAAATAGCGGGGAGCTCTGGGGCCAACGTCCTGACTTTC.

This chain's CDR3 is CASSWQGNTEAFF. CDR3 in DNA: TGCGCCAGCAGCTGGCAGGGGAACACTGAAGCTTTCTTT. The rearrangement links TRBV5-1 to TRBJ1-1; tentative D call: TRBD1 (5 bases). Per germline, CDR1 SGHRS and CDR2 YFSETQ. Trimming left V 3 bases short and J 1 base short, with 7 bases between. The CDR3 has 13 amino acids.

V is TRBV5-1 and J is TRBJ2-3, with a tentative D call TRBD1 (6 bases). The CDR3 sequence is 16 residues long. V lost 0 bases and J 11 bases, leaving 22 bases between the germline ends. Germline loops: CDR1 SGHRS, CDR2 YFSETQ. This chain's CDR3 is CASSLAPGHSPRGQYF. The DNA for the CDR3 is TGCGCCAGCAGCTTGGCGCCGGGACACTCGCCTCGGGGGCAGTATTTT.

In DNA form, the CDR3 reads TGTGCCAGCAATCGGGGATATGGCTACACCTTC. This gives the protein CASNRGYGYTF. This chain connects TRBV6-5 to TRBJ1-2; D ambiguous. The CDR3 totals 11 residues. V gave up 7 bases and J gave up 5 bases, with 8 bases separating them. Germline V gene data show CDR1 as MNHEY and CDR2 as SVGAGI.

The chain is built from TRBV6-1 and TRBJ2-3; D not certain. The CDR3 is 16 residues long. The germline V gene has CDR1 MNHNS and CDR2 SASEGT. The ends were cut back, 2 bases at V and 3 bases at J, with 15 bases in the middle. The chain's CDR3 is CASSEIGLVETDTQYF. The CDR3 DNA follows: TGTGCCAGCAGTGAAATCGGTCTAGTCGAGACAGATACGCAGTATTTT.

This clone was seen once. This chain links TRBV27 with TRBJ1-1, with a weak D call TRBD1 (6 bases). Trimming left V 11 bases short and J 5 bases short, with 24 bases between. This CDR3 region has 15 residues. Per germline, CDR1 MNHEY and CDR2 SMNVEV (reference sequence). Written as DNA, the CDR3 is TGTGCCCCCAAGGGGGGGGCGAGATATGGGACTGAAGCTTTCTTT. The encoded protein is CAPKGGARYGTEAFF.

CDR3: CASATGAPGSGSGANVLTF. Here the CDR3 DNA reads TGTGCCAGCGCGACAGGCGCACCGGGAAGTGGCTCTGGGGCCAACGTCCTGACTTTC. J is TRBJ2-6 and V is TRBV18, with D possibly matching TRBD1 (6 bases). Trimming took 8 bases from V and 0 from J, leaving 23 bases between them. The CDR3 is made up of 19 amino acids. Germline values: CDR1 KGHSH, CDR2 LQKENI.

The chain carries TRBV7-8 and TRBJ2-3; 11 nucleotides align to TRBD1. In germline, CDR1 is SGHVS, CDR2 FQNEAQ. Losses at the gene ends were 4 bases for V and 3 bases for J; bases not matched to a gene: 6. The CDR3 is 16 residues long. Here the CDR3 reads CASSYWDRGTTDTQYF. CDR3 coding DNA: TGTGCCAGCAGCTACTGGGACAGGGGGACGACAGATACGCAGTATTTT.

This chain connects TRBV5-1 to TRBJ2-2; no reliable D call. Trimming removed 4 bases from V and 5 bases from J, with 12 bases in between. CDR1 and CDR2 from the germline V gene are SGHRS and YFSETQ. The CDR3 consists of 14 residues. The CDR3 region has the DNA TGCGCCAGCAGCGTCCTACAGTGGACCGGGGAGCTGTTTTTT. This sequence encodes CASSVLQWTGELFF.

The chain has TRBV6-5 and TRBJ2-7; TRBD2 might be the D (5 bases). V lost 7 bases to trimming and J lost 2 bases, with 18 bases between them. The CDR3 has 15 residues. Germline loops: CDR1 MNHEY, CDR2 SVGAGI. The CDR3 coding sequence is TGTGCCAGCAACACAATGCGGGCAGGACCCTACGAGCAGTACGTC. Amino acid sequence: CASNTMRAGPYEQYV.

V gene TRBV2 combines with J gene TRBJ2-3; 10 positions match TRBD1. CDR3 length: 14 residues. Germline CDR1 reads SNHLY; CDR2 reads FYNNEI. J lost 4 bases, V lost 9 bases, and 7 bases had no gene match. The chain's CDR3 is CASIRQGAADTQYF. The CDR3 nucleotides are TGTGCCAGTATTCGACAGGGGGCGGCAGATACGCAGTATTTT.

The rearrangement uses TRBV21-1 and TRBJ1-2; TRBD1 is taken as the D call from the table, unchecked against the DNA. TRBV21-1 is designated a pseudogene. The CDR3 spans 15 residues. The DNA for the CDR3 is TGTGCCAGCAGCAAAGCGGAAGCAGGGTACTATGGCTACACCTTC. Residues: CASSKAEAGYYGYTF.

This chain connects TRBV20-1 to TRBJ2-7; TRBD1 is a possible D gene (6 bases). Trimming removed 5 bases at V and 8 bases at J, with 13 bases between. The CDR3 is made up of 11 amino acids. CDR1 is DFQATT and CDR2 is SNEGSKA in the germline V gene (reference sequence). CDR3 bases: TGCAGTGCTGCACAGGGTATAAAGCAGTACGTC. The encoded protein is CSAAQGIKQYV.

The chain has TRBV7-9 and TRBJ1-1; TRBD1 agrees at 9 bases. J gave up 5 bases and V 6 bases, and 7 bases lay outside the gene matches. Germline CDR1 is SEHNR and CDR2 is FQNEAQ (reference sequence). The CDR3 length is 14 residues. The CDR3 coding sequence is TGTGCCAGCAGTACCGACAGGGGGAAGACTGAAGCTTTCTTT. Protein sequence: CASSTDRGKTEAFF.

The gene calls are TRBV24-1 and TRBJ2-3; 14 positions agree with TRBD2. Trimming at V came to 10 bases and at J to 4 bases, leaving 0 bases not matched to a gene. There are 13 residues in the CDR3. CDR1 KGHDR and CDR2 SFDVKD come from the germline V gene. CDR3 region: CATTSGGADTQYF. The CDR3 nucleotides read TGTGCCACGACTAGCGGGGGGGCAGATACGCAGTATTTT.

The J gene is TRBJ1-3, the V gene TRBV5-5; D unresolved. The CDR3 is 14 amino acids. Germline assignment: CDR1 SGHKS and CDR2 YYEKEE (reference sequence). V lost 4 bases, J lost 0 bases, and 8 bases lay in between. Here the CDR3 reads CASSLPNSGNTIYF. CDR3 DNA: TGTGCCAGCAGCCTACCTAACTCTGGAAACACCATATATTTT.

The chain combines TRBV5-4 with TRBJ2-1, with D tentatively TRBD2 (7 bases). Germline CDR1 SGHNT, CDR2 YYREEE (reference sequence). Trimming left V 4 bases short and J 4 bases short, with 15 bases between. This CDR3 region has 15 residues. The CDR3 sequence: CASSAGGQLYNEQFF. In DNA, the CDR3 is TGTGCCAGCAGCGCCGGGGGGCAGTTATACAATGAGCAGTTCTTC. The full variable domain, its missing parts supplied by reference TRBV5-4 and TRBJ2-1, is ETGVTQSPTHLIKTRGQQVTLRCSSQSGHNTVSWYQQALGQGPQFIFQYYREEENGRGNFPPRFSGLQFPNYSSELNVNALELDDSALYLCASSAGGQLYNEQFFGPGTRLTVL.

The V and J genes are TRBV7-6 and TRBJ2-2; possible D gene TRBD2, 5 bases. This CDR3 is 16 amino acids long. V was clipped by 5 bases and J by 5 bases, with 18 bases between them. Germline V gene sequence: CDR1 SGHVS, CDR2 FNYEAQ. CDR3 sequence: CASSPGDLRGTGELFF. The CDR3 DNA reads as TGTGCCAGCAGCCCCGGGGATCTCCGGGGAACCGGGGAGCTGTTTTTT. The complete variable domain, with remaining parts taken from reference TRBV7-6 and TRBJ2-2, reads GAGVSQSPRYKVTKRGQDVALRCDPISGHVSLYWYRQALGQGPEFLTYFNYEAQQDKSGLPNDRFSAERPEGSISTLTIQRTEQRDSAMYRCASSPGDLRGTGELFFGEGSRLTVL.

The CDR3 here is CASSDVTFGEQYF. CDR3 in DNA: TGTGCCAGCAGTGATGTTACTTTTGGCGAGCAGTACTTC. The chain recombines TRBV2 with TRBJ2-7; no definite D call. V was pared by 3 bases and J by 6 bases, with 12 bases between. CDR1 and CDR2 from the germline V gene are SNHLY and FYNNEI. The CDR3 length is 13 residues.

This clone was counted between two and nine times. The chain recombines TRBV2 with TRBJ1-2; D uncertain. The germline V and J ends were trimmed by 1 base and 4 bases, with 22 bases remaining between them. CDR1 is SNHLY, CDR2 FYNNEI, per germline. The CDR3 is made up of 18 amino acids. In DNA form, the CDR3 reads TGTGCCAGCAGTGAAGGGAGGTGGACCCCGAAGCCCCTCTATGGCTACACCTTC. Translating gives CASSEGRWTPKPLYGYTF.

V and J are TRBV27 and TRBJ1-6, with a tentative D call TRBD1 (6 bases). Between the trimmed V and J ends, which lost 1 base and 7 bases, there was a span of 11 bases. The length of the CDR3 is 15 residues. Looked up from germline, CDR1 is MNHEY and CDR2 is SMNVEV (reference sequence). The CDR3 protein is CASSLYGTINSPLHF. The CDR3 DNA reads TGTGCCAGCAGTTTATACGGGACAATCAATTCACCCCTCCACTTT.

This chain connects TRBV2 to TRBJ1-5, with a possible D match to TRBD1 (6 bases). V was trimmed by 6 bases and J by 9 bases, leaving 15 bases between them. Looked up from germline, CDR1 is SNHLY and CDR2 is FYNNEI. This CDR3 spans 13 amino acids. The CDR3 here is CASSRDIKWPQHF. DNA of the CDR3: TGTGCCAGCAGCCGGGACATAAAATGGCCCCAGCATTTT.

The V gene is TRBV28, the J gene TRBJ1-5; the D gene is possibly TRBD1 (5 bases). The V gene's germline CDR1 is MDHEN and CDR2 SYDVKM. The V end was cut by 5 bases, the J end by 7 bases, with 24 bases between. CDR3 length: 17 amino acids. The chain's CDR3 is CASSRTTLWGRGQPQHF. CDR3 coding DNA: TGTGCCAGCAGTCGAACCACTCTGTGGGGACGGGGGCAGCCCCAGCATTTT.

This chain uses TRBV5-1 with TRBJ2-7; D might be TRBD2 (5 bases). The germline gives CDR1 SGHRS, CDR2 YFSETQ. This CDR3 is built from 14 residues. V lost 4 bases to trimming and J lost 2 bases, with 13 bases between them. The CDR3 protein is CASSQDGITYEQYF. As DNA, the CDR3 is TGCGCCAGCAGCCAGGACGGGATTACCTACGAGCAGTACTTC.